Below, 23 T cell receptor beta chains from the same sample are listed, as sequenced in a study of cytomegalovirus exposure and HLA in healthy donors. This PCR relied on a set of 60 Vbeta primers and 13 Jbeta primers. Assay used: immunoSEQ multiplex PCR; TCRdb lists only in-frame clones, some missing. Counted here are around 220,000 clones, more than 60% occurring once; the ten biggest clones make up about 0.23%. Source material: PBMCs. These receptor sequences come from a girl aged 2 to 10 in good health and CMV-seronegative.

V gene TRBV4-2 combines with J gene TRBJ2-3; 9 bases align to TRBD2. This CDR3 has 15 residues. J was trimmed by 4 bases and V by 1 base; bases with no gene match: 3. Germline V gene data show CDR1 as LGHNA and CDR2 as YNFKEQ. CDR3 protein: CASSQAAGGPDTQYF. The CDR3 DNA reads TGTGCCAGCAGCCAAGCGGCGGGGGGGCCAGATACGCAGTATTTT.

The rearrangement uses TRBV7-9 and TRBJ2-5, with TRBD2 matching 11 bases. Trimming took 5 bases from V and 5 from J; bases not matched to a gene: 13. The CDR3 is 17 residues long. Germline CDR1 and CDR2: SEHNR and FQNEAQ (reference sequence). The CDR3 region has the DNA TGTGCCAGCAGCCCCCCCGGTCTAGCGGGAGGTCTGGAGACCCAGTACTTC. This translates into CASSPPGLAGGLETQYF.

The chain recombines TRBV2 with TRBJ2-7, with D perhaps matching TRBD1 (5 bases). Trimming took 6 bases from V and 8 from J, leaving 14 bases between them. CDR1 and CDR2 (germline): SNHLY, FYNNEI. The CDR3 consists of 12 residues. CDR3 residues: CASSIGVIQQYF. The DNA of the CDR3 is TGTGCCAGCAGCATAGGGGTGATCCAGCAGTACTTC.

The CDR3 region has the DNA TGTGCCAGCAGCGAACAGGGGAACACTGAAGCTTTCTTT. Translated, it gives CASSEQGNTEAFF. The chain employs TRBV9 and TRBJ1-1; D possibly corresponds to TRBD1 (6 bases). V lost 3 bases, J lost 1 base, and 7 bases lay in between. The CDR3 covers 13 residues. From germline, CDR1 is SGDLS and CDR2 YYNGEE.

The chain links TRBV18 to TRBJ1-1; perhaps TRBD1 as D (5 bases). The V gene lost 3 bases and the J gene lost 1 base, with 15 bases spanning the gap. The CDR3 has 16 amino acids. Germline V lookup: CDR1 KGHSH, CDR2 LQKENI. The CDR3 loop is CASSPDRVGRNTEAFF. Here the CDR3 DNA reads TGTGCCAGCTCACCGGATAGGGTGGGGCGGAACACTGAAGCTTTCTTT.

The rearrangement uses TRBV4-1 and TRBJ2-3, with D hard to call. Trimming took off 0 bases at V and 2 bases at J, with 9 bases between the two ends. The CDR3 has 15 residues. The germline gives CDR1 MGHRA, CDR2 YSYEKL. This CDR3 reads CASSQDRATTDTQYF. Here the CDR3 DNA reads TGCGCCAGCAGCCAAGATCGTGCTACCACAGATACGCAGTATTTT.

This chain connects TRBV6-1 to TRBJ2-5; tentative D call: TRBD1 (6 bases). Germline CDR1 is MNHNS and CDR2 is SASEGT. The CDR3 consists of 15 residues. V lost 7 bases to trimming and J lost 5 bases, with 20 bases between them. The CDR3 region is CASTPTQGLSETQYF. As DNA, the CDR3 is TGTGCCAGCACCCCAACCCAGGGGCTGAGCGAGACCCAGTACTTC.

This clone was found a few times. The chain uses TRBV6-1 and TRBJ1-2; D gene unclear. This CDR3 spans 14 amino acids. Looked up from germline, CDR1 is MNHNS and CDR2 is SASEGT. V lost 8 bases to trimming and J lost 2 bases, with 15 bases between them. The CDR3 DNA follows: TGTGCCAGCTGGATGGGGAGACGGAACTATGGCTACACCTTC. This codes for CASWMGRRNYGYTF.

The gene calls are TRBV10-2 and TRBJ1-1, with D unresolved. The CDR3 consists of 15 residues. Germline values: CDR1 WSHSY, CDR2 SAAADI. The V end was cut by 2 bases, the J end by 0 bases, with 10 bases between. CDR3 protein: CASSELRLMNTEAFF. The CDR3 DNA is TGCGCCAGCAGTGAGCTGCGGCTTATGAACACTGAAGCTTTCTTT.

The chain carries TRBV10-3 and TRBJ2-7; 15 bases are shared with TRBD2. The CDR3 is 19 amino acids. Germline trimming cut 2 bases from V and 4 bases from J; bases unmatched to any gene: 12. CDR1 and CDR2 from the germline V gene are ENHRY and SYGVKD. As DNA, the CDR3 is TGTGCCATCAGTGAGAGGGGGACTAGCGGGGGGTCCCCCCAATACGAGCAGTACTTC. This codes for CAISERGTSGGSPQYEQYF.

This clone was seen more than once but under ten times. The chain carries TRBV19 and TRBJ1-2; D not certain. Per germline, CDR1 LNHDA and CDR2 SQIVND (reference sequence). The CDR3 totals 16 residues. V was cut by 4 bases and J by 4 bases, with 19 bases left in between. The CDR3 sequence is CASSTTSRGGPYGYTF. CDR3 in DNA: TGTGCCAGTAGTACTACCTCCCGCGGAGGTCCCTATGGCTACACCTTC.

This chain uses TRBV7-9 with TRBJ1-6; no reliable D call. This CDR3 comprises 13 residues. Germline V gives CDR1 SEHNR, CDR2 FQNEAQ (reference sequence). Trimming cost V 1 base and J 8 bases, with 6 bases left between them. As DNA, the CDR3 is TGTGCCAGCAGCTTAGGGAGCTATTCACCCCTCCACTTT. As protein: CASSLGSYSPLHF.

This chain uses TRBV19 with TRBJ1-3; D call uncertain. The CDR3 totals 9 residues. The V gene's germline CDR1 is LNHDA and CDR2 SQIVND (reference sequence). Deletions cut 11 bases from V and 8 bases from J, with 7 bases between. DNA for the CDR3: TGTGCCGGCTCGCACACCATATATTTT. Amino acid sequence: CAGSHTIYF.

The chain is built from TRBV18 and TRBJ1-1; D not certain. The CDR3 spans 13 residues. The V end was cut by 8 bases, the J end by 2 bases, with 12 bases between. The germline gives CDR1 KGHSH, CDR2 LQKENI. CDR3 nucleotides: TGTGCCAGCACCCAGGAACAAAACACTGAAGCTTTCTTT. It yields the protein CASTQEQNTEAFF.

The rearrangement joins TRBV4-1 to TRBJ1-4; perhaps TRBD1 as D (5 bases). The CDR3 totals 17 residues. Germline CDR1 MGHRA, CDR2 YSYEKL. Trimming shortened V by 1 base and J by 4 bases, and 16 bases separated the two germline ends. CDR3 bases: TGCGCCAGCAGCCAAGGAACCGGAAGGGGCTTTAATGAAAAACTGTTTTTT. Translation: CASSQGTGRGFNEKLFF.

This clone was seen only once. CDR3 sequence: CATRLRQVYEQYF. As DNA, the CDR3 is TGTGCCACCCGGTTACGACAAGTCTACGAGCAGTACTTC. The J gene is TRBJ2-5, the V gene TRBV2; the D is unclear. Matching the DNA end better, TRBJ2-7 makes the J call doubtful. CDR1 and CDR2 from the germline V gene are SNHLY and FYNNEI. The CDR3 runs 13 residues.

The chain recombines TRBV18 with TRBJ1-1; TRBD1 might be the D (5 bases). Germline assignment: CDR1 KGHSH and CDR2 LQKENI. This CDR3 is 13 amino acids long. Between the trimmed V and J ends, which lost 4 bases and 4 bases, there was a span of 10 bases. This CDR3 reads CASSQTGGTEAFF. CDR3 nucleotides: TGTGCCAGCTCACAAACCGGGGGCACTGAAGCTTTCTTT. Full variable domain (outside the CDR3, taken from reference TRBV18 and TRBJ1-1): NAGVMQNPRHLVRRRGQEARLRCSPMKGHSHVYWYRQLPEEGLKFMVYLQKENIIDESGMPKERFSAEFPKEGPSILRIQQVVRGDSAAYFCASSQTGGTEAFFGQGTRLTVV.

The chain uses TRBV5-1 and TRBJ2-7; D gene uncertain. Trimming pared 0 bases from V and 5 bases from J, leaving 9 bases between. Germline CDR1 is SGHRS and CDR2 is YFSETQ. This CDR3 is 13 amino acids long. The CDR3 DNA follows: TGCGCCAGCAGCTTGGCCGGTGTCGACGAGCAGTACTTC. Translation gives CASSLAGVDEQYF. Full variable domain (outside the CDR3, taken from reference TRBV5-1 and TRBJ2-7): KAGVTQTPRYLIKTRGQQVTLSCSPISGHRSVSWYQQTPGQGLQFLFEYFSETQRNKGNFPGRFSGRQFSNSRSEMNVSTLELGDSALYLCASSLAGVDEQYFGPGTRLTVT.

The table lists this clone with a few counts. V is TRBV4-1 and J is TRBJ2-3; D is uncertain. Trimming left V 1 base short and J 4 bases short, with 9 bases between. Germline V CDR1 and CDR2: MGHRA, YSYEKL. The CDR3 totals 14 residues. The CDR3, as DNA: TGCGCCAGCAGCCAAGTGGTCTGGCCAGATACGCAGTATTTT. Translated, it gives CASSQVVWPDTQYF.

This chain connects TRBV6-1 to TRBJ2-5; D is possibly TRBD1 (6 bases). The CDR3 runs to 13 residues. V shed 11 bases and J shed 1 base, with 14 bases lying between them. The germline V gene has CDR1 MNHNS and CDR2 SASEGT. The CDR3 sequence: CAAITGSQETQYF. The DNA of the CDR3 is TGTGCCGCTATTACAGGGTCCCAAGAGACCCAGTACTTC.

The rearrangement joins TRBV5-1 to TRBJ2-1; 11 bases map to TRBD2. Germline V CDR1 and CDR2: SGHRS, YFSETQ. The CDR3 is 21 amino acids. V dropped 2 bases and J dropped 7; count of bases not matched to a gene: 23. CDR3 coding DNA: TGCGCCAGCAGCTTCATACCGATTAGCGGGAGGGCTCCCAATGTTAGAAATGAGCAGTTCTTC. Translating gives CASSFIPISGRAPNVRNEQFF.

The genes are TRBV10-3 and TRBJ2-3; maybe TRBD2 (6 bases). Trimming cost V 2 bases and J 6 bases, with 15 bases left between them. The CDR3 is 15 residues long. From germline, CDR1 is ENHRY and CDR2 SYGVKD. The CDR3 sequence: CAISESGSPQDTQYF. CDR3 coding DNA: TGTGCCATCAGTGAGAGCGGGTCACCGCAGGATACGCAGTATTTT.

The rearrangement links TRBV4-1 to TRBJ2-3; 13 nucleotides align to TRBD2. This CDR3 spans 16 amino acids. After removal of 1 base from V and 4 bases from J, the junction contained 2 bases not matched to a gene. Germline V gives CDR1 MGHRA, CDR2 YSYEKL. The CDR3 DNA reads TGCGCCAGCAGCCAAGGCGGACTAGCGGGAGCAGATACGCAGTATTTT. It translates to CASSQGGLAGADTQYF.